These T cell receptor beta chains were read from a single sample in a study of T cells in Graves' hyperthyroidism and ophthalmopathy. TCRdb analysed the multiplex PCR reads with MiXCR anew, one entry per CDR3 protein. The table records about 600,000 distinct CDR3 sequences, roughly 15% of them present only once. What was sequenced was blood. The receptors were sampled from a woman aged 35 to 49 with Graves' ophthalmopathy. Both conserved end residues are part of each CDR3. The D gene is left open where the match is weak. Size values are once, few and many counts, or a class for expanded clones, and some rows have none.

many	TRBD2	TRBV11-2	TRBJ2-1	CASSTGTSGPSYNEQFF	TGTGCCAGCAGCACCGGGACTAGCGGGCCATCCTACAATGAGCAGTTCTTC
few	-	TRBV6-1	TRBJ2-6	CATLDGSGANVLTF	TGTGCCACCCTGGACGGCTCTGGGGCCAACGTCCTGACTTTC
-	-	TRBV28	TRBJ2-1	CASSSPAYSSGVNNEQFF	TGTGCCAGCAGTTCCCCGGCTTACTCTTCGGGCGTAAACAATGAGCAGTTCTTC
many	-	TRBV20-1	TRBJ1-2	CSAKEGEGYTF	TGCAGTGCTAAAGAGGGTGAGGGCTACACCTTC
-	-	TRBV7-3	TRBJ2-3	CASSPSPADTQYF	TGTGCCAGCAGCCCATCGCCTGCAGATACGCAGTATTTT
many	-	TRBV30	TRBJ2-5	CAWRTGTRVGTQYF	TGTGCCTGGAGAACCGGGACCAGGGTCGGGACCCAGTACTTC
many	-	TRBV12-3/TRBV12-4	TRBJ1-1	CASRVYRDTEAFF	TGTGCCAGCAGGGTTTACAGGGACACTGAAGCTTTCTTT
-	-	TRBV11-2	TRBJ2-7	CASSLSDGTYEQYF	TGTGCCAGCAGCCTTAGCGACGGGACCTACGAGCAGTACTTC
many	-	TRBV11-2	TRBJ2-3	CASSARQHPLSDTQYF	TGTGCCAGCAGCGCCCGACAGCATCCTTTATCTGATACGCAGTATTTT
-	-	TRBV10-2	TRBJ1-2	CASSQQVHYGYTF	TGCGCCAGCAGTCAACAGGTCCACTATGGCTACACCTTC
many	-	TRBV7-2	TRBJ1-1	CASSLAPGANTEAFF	TGTGCCAGCAGCTTAGCGCCGGGGGCGAACACTGAAGCTTTCTTT
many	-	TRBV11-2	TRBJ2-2	CASSFGDTGELFF	TGTGCCAGCAGCTTTGGAGACACCGGGGAGCTGTTTTTT
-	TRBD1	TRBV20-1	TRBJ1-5	CSASGIRGLTNQPQHF	TGCAGTGCTAGTGGGATCAGGGGGCTTACCAATCAGCCCCAGCATTTT
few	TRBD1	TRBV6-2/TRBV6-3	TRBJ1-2	CASSPTGQNGYTF	TGTGCCAGCAGTCCCACGGGACAGAATGGCTACACCTTC
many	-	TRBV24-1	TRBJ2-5	CATSEAVGRQYF	TGTGCCACCAGTGAGGCCGTGGGGCGTCAGTACTTC
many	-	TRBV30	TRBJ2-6	CAWKGYSGANVLTF	TGTGCCTGGAAGGGATACTCTGGGGCCAACGTCCTGACTTTC
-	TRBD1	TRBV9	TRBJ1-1	CASSSGGTMNTEAFF	TGTGCCAGCAGCTCAGGGGGGACAATGAACACTGAAGCTTTCTTT
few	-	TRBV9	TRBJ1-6	CASSYNSDSPLHF	TGTGCCAGCAGTTATAACAGCGATTCACCCCTCCACTTT
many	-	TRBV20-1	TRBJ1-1	CSAASGSLNTEAFF	TGCAGTGCTGCAAGTGGATCTTTGAACACTGAAGCTTTCTTT
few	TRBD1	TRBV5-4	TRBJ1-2	CASSRWTGVLYGYTF	TGTGCCAGCAGCCGGTGGACAGGAGTACTCTATGGCTACACCTTC
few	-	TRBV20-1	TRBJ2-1	CSARTSSYNEQFF	TGCAGTGCTAGAACCAGCTCCTACAATGAGCAGTTCTTC
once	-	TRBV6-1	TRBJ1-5	CASSRQDGENQPQHF	TGTGCCAGCAGCCGACAGGACGGGGAGAATCAGCCCCAGCATTTT
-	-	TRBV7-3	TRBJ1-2	CASSQDPGRQDGYTF	TGTGCCAGCAGCCAAGATCCGGGACGACAGGATGGCTACACCTTC
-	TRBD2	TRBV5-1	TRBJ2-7	CASSPESGRVGYEQYF	TGCGCCAGCAGCCCAGAAAGCGGGAGGGTCGGCTACGAGCAGTACTTC
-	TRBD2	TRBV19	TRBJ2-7	CASSVTSGTEEQYF	TGTGCCAGTAGTGTAACTAGCGGGACGGAAGAGCAGTACTTC
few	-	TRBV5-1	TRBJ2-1	CASSPQLGSYNEQFF	TGCGCCAGCAGCCCCCAACTAGGGTCCTACAATGAGCAGTTCTTC
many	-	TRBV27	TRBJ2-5	CASVSSRGGSKETQYF	TGTGCCAGCGTTTCAAGCAGGGGGGGGTCAAAAGAGACCCAGTACTTC
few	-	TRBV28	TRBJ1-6	CASGRDQTRSPLHF	TGTGCCAGCGGTAGAGACCAGACCCGTTCACCCCTCCACTTT
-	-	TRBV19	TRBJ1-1	CASSIDQNTEAFF	TGTGCCAGTAGTATAGATCAGAACACTGAAGCTTTCTTT
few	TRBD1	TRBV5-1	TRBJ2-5	CASSLATGQETQYF	TGCGCCAGCAGCTTGGCGACAGGGCAAGAGACCCAGTACTTC
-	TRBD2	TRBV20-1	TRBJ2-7	CSARAGGDSYEQYF	TGCAGTGCTAGAGCGGGAGGGGACTCCTACGAGCAGTACTTC
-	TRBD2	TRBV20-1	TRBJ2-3	CSARGTRVGGGSLTDTQYF	TGCAGTGCCAGAGGCACGAGGGTCGGGGGGGGCTCGTTGACAGATACGCAGTATTTT
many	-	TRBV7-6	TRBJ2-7	CASSPAVRDYEQYF	TGTGCCAGCAGCCCGGCGGTACGGGACTACGAGCAGTACTTC
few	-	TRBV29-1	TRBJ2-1	CSVVRNEQFF	TGCAGCGTTGTGAGGAATGAGCAGTTCTTC
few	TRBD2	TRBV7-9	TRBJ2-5	CASGLRIQREINTGPQETQYF	TGTGCCAGCGGCCTAAGAATCCAGCGGGAGATTAATACCGGGCCCCAAGAGACCCAGTACTTC
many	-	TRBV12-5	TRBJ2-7	CASGLVRDSLSYEQYF	TGTGCTAGTGGTTTGGTCCGGGACTCCCTCTCCTACGAGCAGTACTTC
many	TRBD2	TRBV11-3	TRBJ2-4	CASSFPGGLAKNIQYF	TGTGCCAGCAGCTTCCCGGGAGGATTAGCCAAAAACATTCAGTACTTC
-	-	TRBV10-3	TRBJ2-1	CAISPSNTNYNEQFF	TGTGCCATCAGTCCTTCTAACACAAACTACAATGAGCAGTTCTTC
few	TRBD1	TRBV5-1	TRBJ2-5	CASSKRTGFGETQYF	TGCGCCAGCAGCAAACGGACAGGTTTTGGGGAGACCCAGTACTTC
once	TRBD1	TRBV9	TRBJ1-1	CASSVVGDSRAEALF	TGTGCCAGCAGCGTAGTCGGGGACAGTCGGGCTGAAGCTCTCTTT
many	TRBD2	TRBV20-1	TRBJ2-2	CSAQAGAFTGELFF	TGCAGTGCGCAAGCGGGGGCATTTACCGGGGAGCTGTTTTTT
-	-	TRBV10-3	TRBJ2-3	CAISGSSSTDTQYF	TGTGCCATCAGCGGCAGTTCTAGCACAGATACGCAGTATTTT